These 10 T cell receptor beta chains were all obtained from the same sample, sequenced in a study of T-cell memory formation after mild COVID-19. Via MiXCR, TCRdb re-called the 5' RACE reads, giving one row per CDR3 protein. The table records about 310,000 distinct CDR3 sequences, around 19% of them present only once. Sample: PBMCs or a T cell subset sorted from them (not recorded which). These receptor sequences come from a man between 18 and 29 years old who had mild COVID-19 (a few samples of this study predate the infection). Cell type and time point are not known.

The table lists this clonotype with a few counts. The chain recombines TRBV5-1 with TRBJ1-1, with 11 bases identical to TRBD1. Germline V gene sequence: CDR1 SGHRS, CDR2 YFSETQ. The CDR3 covers 15 residues. V was clipped by 3 bases and J by 4 bases; unmatched bases: 5. The chain's CDR3 is CASSWGQGVITEAFF. The CDR3 nucleotides are TGCGCCAGCAGCTGGGGACAGGGGGTGATCACTGAAGCTTTCTTT.

This chain connects TRBV5-1 to TRBJ2-3, with a possible D match to TRBD1 (5 bases). Trimming left V 0 bases short and J 2 bases short, with 13 bases between. The CDR3 is 16 amino acids. Germline CDR1 and CDR2: SGHRS and YFSETQ. CDR3 DNA sequence: TGCGCCAGCAGCTTGGTTGGGGCTGAAATCACAGATACGCAGTATTTT. It is translated as CASSLVGAEITDTQYF.

The CDR3 DNA sequence: TGTGCCAGCAGCCCGTACATGAACACTGAAGCTTTCTTT. It translates to CASSPYMNTEAFF. The rearrangement joins TRBV11-2 to TRBJ1-1, with D hard to call. V lost 5 bases and J lost 0, with 7 bases in between. The CDR3 contains 13 residues. Germline V gene data show CDR1 as SGHAT and CDR2 as FQNNGV.

This chain connects TRBV5-1 to TRBJ1-1; possible D gene TRBD1, 5 bases. V was cut by 0 bases and J by 3 bases, with 12 bases left in between. There are 15 residues in the CDR3. Per the germline V gene, CDR1 is SGHRS and CDR2 is YFSETQ. The CDR3: CASSLAVTEDTEAFF. In nucleotides, the CDR3 is TGCGCCAGCAGCTTGGCCGTGACAGAAGACACTGAAGCTTTCTTT.

The rearrangement links TRBV7-2 to TRBJ1-1, with D possibly being TRBD1 (6 bases). Germline V gene sequence: CDR1 SGHTA, CDR2 FQGNSA. V gave up 5 bases and J gave up 0 bases, with 13 bases separating them. The length of the CDR3 is 15 residues. The CDR3 DNA is TGTGCCAGCAGCAAAGACAGGAGAATGAACACTGAAGCTTTCTTT. Protein product: CASSKDRRMNTEAFF.

This clonotype came up a few times. The V and J genes are TRBV29-1 and TRBJ2-7; D might be TRBD1 or TRBD2, each matching 5 bases. The CDR3 is 12 residues long. Trimming stripped 1 base from V and 2 bases from J, with 6 bases between. Germline V gene data show CDR1 as SQVTM and CDR2 as ANQGSEA. The CDR3 is CSVEGDPYEQYF. The CDR3 DNA reads as TGCAGCGTTGAAGGGGACCCCTACGAGCAGTACTTC.

This clonotype has only a few counts. The genes are TRBV27 and TRBJ2-3; D possibly corresponds to TRBD1 (5 bases). CDR3 length: 14 amino acids. Germline V gene sequence: CDR1 MNHEY, CDR2 SMNVEV (reference sequence). V lost 3 bases, J lost 8 bases, and 15 bases lay in between. CDR3 residues: CASSLGQGGSTQYF. The CDR3, as DNA: TGTGCCAGCAGTTTGGGGCAGGGCGGCAGTACGCAGTATTTT.

This clonotype has more than one count but fewer than ten. The chain recombines TRBV4-1 with TRBJ1-1; possible D gene TRBD1, 5 bases. CDR3 length: 18 amino acids. The germline V gene has CDR1 MGHRA and CDR2 YSYEKL. The ends were cut back, 4 bases at V and 0 bases at J, with 21 bases in the middle. The CDR3 DNA reads as TGCGCCAGCAGCCTTGAACCGGGACTGACTCTAATGAACACTGAAGCTTTCTTT. Protein sequence: CASSLEPGLTLMNTEAFF.

The V and J genes are TRBV4-1 and TRBJ1-1, with D possibly matching TRBD1 (5 bases). Germline V lookup: CDR1 MGHRA, CDR2 YSYEKL. This CDR3 contains 14 residues. Between the trimmed V and J ends, which lost 1 base and 6 bases, there was a span of 12 bases. The CDR3 protein is CASSQGARVAEAFF. In nucleotides, the CDR3 is TGCGCCAGCAGCCAAGGAGCCAGGGTCGCTGAAGCTTTCTTT.

The CDR3 loop is CSAREPSGGETQYF. The CDR3 nucleotides read TGCAGTGCTAGAGAACCTAGCGGTGGAGAGACCCAGTACTTC. The chain carries TRBV20-1 and TRBJ2-5; 7 bases are a match to TRBD2. Germline V lookup: CDR1 DFQATT, CDR2 SNEGSKA (reference sequence). The V and J ends lost 0 bases and 4 bases, in that order; junction bases with no gene match: 5. There are 14 residues in the CDR3.